The T cell receptor beta chain under discussion was sequenced for a study of human T cells and chemical hapten exposure (dated by TCRdb to the early 2020s). The study in broad terms: For sensitization, 2% DPC in acetone was applied to an approximately 2 cm by approximately 2 cm area of upper inner arm skin. Weekly therapeutic DPC doses were additionally applied to the scalp of patients throughout the roughly 24-week study period. Patch testing on the upper back used Finn chambers containing 0.01% DPC, with scoring done after 6 days according to International Contact Dermatitis Research Group standards. The patient cohort, mostly female, included alopecia areata with under or over 50% scalp involvement, alopecia totalis and alopecia universalis. The libraries were sequenced as a pool, and the TCR yield per sample differed mostly because of small variations in library volumes within the pool. Peripheral blood TCR repertoire changes were tracked in vivo in alopecia patients during primary and secondary sensitization to the hapten diphenylcyclopropenone (DPC). Patient blood was sampled pre-sensitization (week 0) and at 2, 6 and about 24 weeks after DPC sensitization. Roughly 30 alopecia patients gave blood for TCR sequencing at one to four time points (pre-sensitization, 2, 6 and 24 weeks). Overall study outcomes, separate from this receptor: Patch test score was positively correlated with the number of PT1 expanded TCRs, with significance at thresholds 8, 16 and 32 but not at 4. After repeated subsampling, changes were observed in the strength of the expansion versus patch-test correlation and in the threshold at which the correlation became significant. All patients had alopecia, a presumed autoimmune disease, so their immune response might differ from that of healthy individuals. DPC sensitization did not change the number of TCRs with a frequency above 1 in 1000, and there was no evidence of changes in global repertoire structure. Expanded TCRs formed significantly more large CDR3 similarity clusters than pre-sensitization or healthy control sets, consistent with antigen-driven responses.

V has 4 bases trimmed and J has 3 bases trimmed; junction bases matching no gene number 7. The CDR3 starts with the cysteine, ends with the phenylalanine, and has 17 residues. Only the CDR3 region is kept as DNA, spanning 51 bases read in frame from base 1. From the germline V gene, CDR1 is KGHDR and CDR2 is SFDVKD. Libraries were constructed by RACE. The reads were generated on a NextSeq 500. Library preparation attached unique molecular identifiers to individual cDNA molecules for quantitative, reproducible TCR counting. Each blood RNA sample was used to sequence both TCR alpha and TCR beta chains. The study's processing was this. Samples had a median of around 92,000 TCRs, with a range from roughly 23,224 to 700,000. The Decombinator software suite was used to annotate V, J and CDR3 in the TCR reads. For the PS versus PT1 abundance plots, all samples were subsampled to the same number of TCRs (28,000). TCRs were defined as expanded if absent before sensitization and observed at least eight times at the 2-week time point. TCRdb reprocessed the public reads (quality trimming at Q25 with fastp, clone calling with MiXCR) and kept in-frame beta chains. Duplicate CDR3 protein sequences are folded into a single record with the most common DNA and genes. The V and J calls and clone size are TCRdb's, not the authors'. This sample lists tens of thousands of distinct CDR3 sequences; approximately 11% were detected once. Jointly, the top ten make up approximately 4.7% of the sample.

As concerns this clonotype: It has no known antigen specificity. Per-base qualities were not stored, and no clone one base away is much larger.

This specimen's time point label, per the study, means: pre-sensitization, week 0. This specimen's treatment or condition label, per the study, means: therapeutic diphenylcyclopropenone sensitization with weekly scalp DPC. At every patch-test visit, the blood draw took place before the patch test was put on. To be eligible, patients had to be aged 18 to 70, diagnosed with alopecia and judged suitable for DPC therapy, while pregnant patients were excluded. Total RNA was extracted from unfractionated whole blood collected in Tempus Blood RNA tubes. This TCR was recovered from a woman aged 50 to 60 with alopecia areata. Some clones in this sample may be carry-over from other donors' samples. The sequencing used whole blood, collected in connection with sensitization to the hapten diphenylcyclopropenone (DPC). The V and J segments used are TRBV24-1 and TRBJ1-5; TRBD1 matches 11 bases in the middle. The encoded CDR3 is CATSETGTGGFNQPQHF. The sequenced DNA: TGTGCCACCAGTGAAACCGGGACAGGGGGTTTCAATCAGCCCCAGCATTTT.